These 8 T cell receptor beta chains share one sample of origin, sequenced in a study of untreated major depressive disorder. Generated by immunoSEQ multiplex PCR, the TCRdb table keeps only in-frame clones and is missing some. There are roughly 13,000 clones in the sample; around 90% occur only once, and about 0.82% lies in the top ten. Their antigens remain unidentified. The study, taken as a whole, reports: Depressed patients' CD4+ T cells carried increased TRBV05-01 (Vbeta 5.1) usage versus control CD4+ T cells.

What was sequenced was CD4+ T cells from PBMCs. The receptors originated from a man under 40 with major depressive disorder.

CDR3 region: CASSTLDRGETGELFF. CDR3 sequence (DNA): TGCGCCAGCAGCACCTTGGACAGGGGAGAGACCGGGGAGCTGTTTTTT. The gene calls are TRBV5-1 and TRBJ2-2, with TRBD1 identical over 9 bases. V shed 4 bases and J 5 bases; nucleotides not matched to a gene: 9. CDR1 is SGHRS and CDR2 is YFSETQ in the germline V gene. This CDR3 contains 16 residues.

The genes are TRBV28 and TRBJ1-2, with D maybe TRBD1 (6 bases). The V gene's germline CDR1 is MDHEN and CDR2 SYDVKM. The CDR3 has 14 amino acids. V lost 6 bases to trimming and J lost 6 bases, with 17 bases between them. CDR3: CASRSTGGAHGYTF. For the CDR3, the DNA is TGTGCCAGCAGATCCACTGGGGGGGCCCATGGCTACACCTTC.

The chain recombines TRBV11-2 with TRBJ1-6; 7 nucleotides align to TRBD1. This CDR3 spans 16 amino acids. Germline lookup yields CDR1 SGHAT and CDR2 FQNNGV. Trimming took 5 bases from V and 10 from J; bases not matched to a gene: 14. This CDR3 is CASSTEGRGVRSPLHF. DNA of the CDR3: TGTGCCAGCAGCACAGAGGGCAGGGGGGTCAGGTCACCCCTCCACTTT.

This clone was found once. This chain connects TRBV25-1 to TRBJ2-5; D is uncertain. Germline lookup yields CDR1 MGHDK and CDR2 SYGVNS. The ends were cut back, 2 bases at V and 1 base at J, with 11 bases in the middle. The CDR3 extends over 15 amino acids. CDR3 amino acids: CASSEPRSIQETQYF. As DNA, the CDR3 is TGTGCCAGCAGTGAACCTCGGAGCATCCAAGAGACCCAGTACTTC.

This chain uses TRBV5-6 with TRBJ1-5; D gene uncertain. Germline CDR1 and CDR2: SGHDT and YYEEEE. Trimming removed 4 bases at V and 2 bases at J, with 13 bases between. CDR3 size: 15 residues. The CDR3: CASSRRDRGNQPQHF. The CDR3 DNA sequence: TGTGCCAGCAGCCGCCGGGATCGGGGCAATCAGCCCCAGCATTTT.

The rearrangement links TRBV10-1 to TRBJ1-1; tentatively, D is TRBD1 (6 bases). Trimming stripped 8 bases from V and 1 base from J, with 11 bases between. The CDR3 contains 13 residues. CDR1 and CDR2 from the germline V gene are WNHNN and SYGVQD (reference sequence). The CDR3 nucleotides are TGCGCCAGCTCAGGACAGCAGAACACTGAAGCTTTCTTT. Its protein is CASSGQQNTEAFF.

The chain carries TRBV6-5 and TRBJ2-3; 8 nucleotides align to TRBD1. This CDR3 has 15 amino acids. Germline trimming cut 7 bases from V and 3 bases from J; bases unmatched to any gene: 9. Germline values: CDR1 MNHEY, CDR2 SVGAGI. The CDR3 protein is CASTRQGASTDTQYF. CDR3 coding DNA: TGTGCCAGCACACGGCAGGGGGCAAGTACAGATACGCAGTATTTT.

The V and J genes are TRBV5-6 and TRBJ1-6; 8 positions agree with TRBD1. Unmatched junction bases numbered 7, after V lost 2 bases and J lost 3 bases. The CDR3 sequence is 17 residues long. CDR1 and CDR2 from the germline V gene are SGHDT and YYEEEE. The CDR3 loop is CASSFFQGAVYNSPLHF. CDR3 bases: TGTGCCAGCAGCTTTTTCCAGGGGGCTGTCTATAATTCACCCCTCCACTTT.